Each of the 12 T cell receptor beta chains below was sequenced from the same sample in a study of CD8+ T cells in alopecia areata. RNA extraction was followed by reverse transcription into cDNA, which acted as the sequencing template. Repertoires were generated with immunoSEQ multiplex PCR, while TCRdb's copy carries only in-frame clones and drops some. The sample has approximately 150,000 clones, around 86% seen once. The starting material was CD8+ T cells sorted from blood, obtained at week 0. The receptors were sampled from a human donor with alopecia areata.

This clone came up a few times. The V gene is TRBV29-1, the J gene TRBJ2-2; 13 nucleotides align to TRBD2. The CDR3 runs to 16 residues. Looked up from germline, CDR1 is SQVTM and CDR2 is ANQGSEA. V was pared by 6 bases and J by 1 base, with 5 bases of the junction left unmatched. CDR3 DNA: TGCAGCGTAGGACTAGCGGGGGAATTGAACACCGGGGAGCTGTTTTTT. It translates to CSVGLAGELNTGELFF.

V usage is TRBV4-1 and J usage is TRBJ1-1; no clear D. Germline assignment: CDR1 MGHRA and CDR2 YSYEKL. V lost 4 bases and J 2 bases, leaving 8 bases between the germline ends. The length of the CDR3 is 13 residues. In nucleotides, the CDR3 is TGCGCCAGCAGCCGAGAGCAAAACACTGAAGCTTTCTTT. Translating it yields CASSREQNTEAFF.

This chain joins TRBV4-1 and TRBJ2-7; D unresolved. Germline assignment: CDR1 MGHRA and CDR2 YSYEKL. CDR3 length: 15 amino acids. The V end lost 3 bases, the J end lost 3 bases, and 15 bases lay between the germline ends. DNA of the CDR3: TGCGCCAGCAGCCAGACTTTCAGCGTAGGCTACGAGCAGTACTTC. Protein: CASSQTFSVGYEQYF.

This chain links TRBV29-1 with TRBJ2-7, with D tentatively TRBD1 (6 bases). The CDR3 has 14 amino acids. The germline V gene has CDR1 SQVTM and CDR2 ANQGSEA. The V end was cut by 7 bases, the J end by 3 bases, with 19 bases between. The CDR3 sequence is CSASRDTDLYEQYF. In DNA form, the CDR3 reads TGCAGCGCCTCCAGGGACACCGATCTCTACGAGCAGTACTTC.

This sequence joins TRBV5-4 and TRBJ1-2; no reliable D call. Germline V gives CDR1 SGHNT, CDR2 YYREEE (reference sequence). This CDR3 has 16 amino acids. V gave up 0 bases and J gave up 4 bases, with 16 bases separating them. CDR3: CASSLDSSIGGYGYTF. The CDR3 DNA follows: TGTGCCAGCAGCTTGGATTCCTCCATAGGTGGCTATGGCTACACCTTC.

The chain links TRBV11-2 to TRBJ1-5; D is unresolved. The CDR3 contains 15 residues. V was trimmed by 1 base and J by 4 bases, leaving 11 bases between them. Germline V gene data show CDR1 as SGHAT and CDR2 as FQNNGV. DNA for the CDR3: TGTGCCAGCAGCTTAGGACTGGCCGATAATCAGCCCCAGCATTTT. Its translation is CASSLGLADNQPQHF. Based on the CDR3 plus reference TRBV11-2 and TRBJ1-5, the full variable domain is EAGVAQSPRYKIIEKRQSVAFWCNPISGHATLYWYQQILGQGPKLLIQFQNNGVVDDSQLPKDRFSAERLKGVDSTLKIQPAKLEDSAVYLCASSLGLADNQPQHFGDGTRLSIL.

The CDR3 DNA follows: TGTGCCTGGTCCCCGACAGGGAGCTGGGAGACCCAGTACTTC. Translation: CAWSPTGSWETQYF. V gene TRBV30 combines with J gene TRBJ2-5; 7 bases map to TRBD1. In germline, CDR1 is GTSNPN, CDR2 SVGIG (reference sequence). The CDR3 contains 14 residues. After removal of 5 bases from V and 5 bases from J, the junction contained 11 bases not matched to a gene.

This chain uses TRBV7-9 with TRBJ2-7; the D gene could be TRBD1 or TRBD2 (5 bases each). V lost 1 base and J lost 2, with 15 bases in between. Germline CDR1 reads SEHNR; CDR2 reads FQNEAQ (reference sequence). The CDR3 runs to 16 residues. CDR3 in DNA: TGTGCCAGCAGCTTAGGGGACCAAGAGGGGACCTACGAGCAGTACTTC. This gives the protein CASSLGDQEGTYEQYF.

This clone was picked up one time. J is TRBJ1-5 and V is TRBV12-5; no clear D. This CDR3 has 15 residues. With 4 bases removed from V and 3 bases from J, the gap between germline ends came to 13 bases. Germline V gene sequence: CDR1 LGHNT, CDR2 FRNRAP. DNA for the CDR3: TGTGCTAGTGGTTGGAGTACAGACCTCAATCAGCCCCAGCATTTT. It encodes CASGWSTDLNQPQHF.

This chain uses TRBV29-1 with TRBJ2-2; D is uncertain. Germline CDR1 is SQVTM and CDR2 is ANQGSEA. The CDR3 loop spans 13 amino acids. Trimming stripped 4 bases from V and 3 bases from J, with 9 bases between. The CDR3: CSVAQGYTGELFF. CDR3 DNA sequence: TGCAGCGTTGCTCAAGGGTACACCGGGGAGCTGTTTTTT.

V is TRBV7-9 and J is TRBJ1-2; D may be TRBD1 (6 bases). V lost 2 bases to trimming and J lost 3 bases, with 10 bases between them. Germline values: CDR1 SEHNR, CDR2 FQNEAQ (reference sequence). The CDR3 extends over 14 amino acids. Here the CDR3 reads CASSLLGGYYGYTF. Written as DNA, the CDR3 is TGTGCCAGCAGCTTATTAGGGGGGTACTATGGCTACACCTTC.

This clone showed up just once. V is TRBV25-1 and J is TRBJ2-2, with TRBD1 as a possible D gene (6 bases). This CDR3 has 17 amino acids. Germline assignment: CDR1 MGHDK and CDR2 SYGVNS. V was trimmed by 0 bases and J by 4 bases, leaving 15 bases between them. The CDR3 bases are TGTGCCAGCAGTGAATATATTAGGGTCAGGGGCACCGGGGAGCTGTTTTTT. Protein: CASSEYIRVRGTGELFF.